One and the same sample provided the 15 T cell receptor beta chains below, sequenced in a study of CD8+ T cells in alopecia areata. Described treatment: oral pan-JAK inhibitor, 5-10 mg twice daily. Extracted RNA was reverse transcribed into cDNA, the sequencing template. Measured with immunoSEQ multiplex PCR; TCRdb has only the in-frame clones, and not every one. The sample has 120,000 to 150,000 clones, more than 85% seen once. The sample in question was CD8+ T cells sorted from blood, obtained at week 4, from a patient treated with tofacitinib. The receptor set was obtained from a human donor with alopecia areata.

J is TRBJ1-2 and V is TRBV27; no firm D call. The CDR3 has 12 amino acids. Trimming left V 4 bases short and J 4 bases short, with 7 bases between. The germline CDR1 and CDR2 sequences are MNHEY and SMNVEV (reference sequence). Here the CDR3 reads CASSSHSYGYTF. For the CDR3, the DNA is TGTGCCAGCAGTTCTCACTCCTATGGCTACACCTTC.

The chain carries TRBV4-1 and TRBJ2-1; the D gene could be TRBD1 or TRBD2 (5 bases each). The CDR3 sequence is 16 residues long. Trimming removed 4 bases at V and 3 bases at J, with 16 bases between. Looked up from germline, CDR1 is MGHRA and CDR2 is YSYEKL. The chain's CDR3 is CASSLRDLTIYNEQFF. The CDR3 coding sequence is TGCGCCAGCAGCCTGAGGGACCTCACCATCTACAATGAGCAGTTCTTC.

The chain couples TRBV29-1 to TRBJ2-7; D is perhaps TRBD1 (8 bases). Germline CDR1 and CDR2: SQVTM and ANQGSEA. The CDR3 consists of 12 residues. With 6 bases removed from V and 4 bases from J, the gap between germline ends came to 13 bases. The CDR3 loop reads CSVAQGGYEQYF. In DNA, the CDR3 is TGCAGCGTCGCACAGGGGGGGTACGAGCAGTACTTC.

This chain links TRBV30 with TRBJ2-7; D might be TRBD1 (5 bases). Germline CDR1 is GTSNPN and CDR2 is SVGIG (reference sequence). There are 12 residues in the CDR3. Trimming shortened V by 5 bases and J by 6 bases, and 14 bases separated the two germline ends. The CDR3, as DNA: TGTGCCTGGGGACCTGCAGGGATCGAGCAGTACTTC. Translation: CAWGPAGIEQYF.

This clone was counted ten times or more. V usage is TRBV7-8 and J usage is TRBJ2-3; D possibly matches TRBD1 or TRBD2 (6 bases each). Germline V lookup: CDR1 SGHVS, CDR2 FQNEAQ. V shed 8 bases and J shed 1 base, with 13 bases lying between them. This CDR3 region has 14 residues. The CDR3 sequence: CASFPRGRTDTQYF. CDR3 DNA: TGTGCCAGCTTCCCCCGGGGGCGCACAGATACGCAGTATTTT.

The sample holds one count of this clone. The V call is TRBV27, the J call TRBJ2-5; no definite D call. V lost 3 bases and J lost 0, with 17 bases in between. This CDR3 has 17 residues. The germline V gene has CDR1 MNHEY and CDR2 SMNVEV (reference sequence). The CDR3 bases are TGTGCCAGCAGTTTTGGGCCGGGCAACGGTCACCAAGAGACCCAGTACTTC. Protein sequence: CASSFGPGNGHQETQYF.

The gene calls are TRBV14 and TRBJ2-1, with D hard to call. Trimming removed 2 bases at V and 10 bases at J, with 9 bases between. CDR1 and CDR2 (germline): SGHDN, FVKESK. The CDR3 sequence is 12 residues long. The CDR3 loop is CASSQIRAEQFF. The CDR3 DNA follows: TGTGCCAGCAGCCAAATTCGAGCGGAGCAGTTCTTC.

The chain joins TRBV27 to TRBJ2-3; unclear D gene. V dropped 6 bases and J dropped 0 bases, with 13 bases sitting between them. The length of the CDR3 is 15 residues. Germline values: CDR1 MNHEY, CDR2 SMNVEV (reference sequence). In nucleotides, the CDR3 is TGTGCCAGCAGCCGGAGAGTTACTAGCACAGATACGCAGTATTTT. Amino acid sequence: CASSRRVTSTDTQYF.

J is TRBJ2-7 and V is TRBV7-9; 9 positions match TRBD2. Germline V CDR1 and CDR2: SEHNR, FQNEAQ (reference sequence). The CDR3 runs 14 residues. V lost 3 bases and J lost 4; bases outside the gene matches: 4. The chain's CDR3 is CASSLGTSWYEQYF. The CDR3 region has the DNA TGTGCCAGCAGCTTGGGGACTAGCTGGTACGAGCAGTACTTC.

The CDR3 reads CASSLAVRNEQFF. In DNA, the CDR3 is TGTGCCAGCAGCTTAGCGGTCCGCAATGAGCAGTTCTTC. The rearrangement links TRBV7-6 to TRBJ2-1, with D unclear. Germline V gene data show CDR1 as SGHVS and CDR2 as FNYEAQ. Trimming stripped 0 bases from V and 6 bases from J, with 6 bases between. The CDR3 extends over 13 amino acids.

The rearrangement uses TRBV6-1 and TRBJ2-5; D is undetermined. The CDR3 sequence is 14 residues long. CDR1 and CDR2 from the germline V gene are MNHNS and SASEGT. V shed 8 bases and J shed 0 bases, with 13 bases lying between them. This CDR3 is CASLENKYQETQYF. CDR3 DNA sequence: TGTGCCAGCTTAGAAAACAAGTACCAAGAGACCCAGTACTTC.

The chain couples TRBV7-8 to TRBJ2-3; the D call may be TRBD1 or TRBD2 (5 bases each). Germline V lookup: CDR1 SGHVS, CDR2 FQNEAQ. Trimming stripped 4 bases from V and 0 bases from J, with 14 bases between. The CDR3 is 16 residues long. In DNA form, the CDR3 reads TGTGCCAGCAGCTCCCCCGGGACCAAGAGCACAGATACGCAGTATTTT. Encoded protein: CASSSPGTKSTDTQYF.

CDR3 loop: CASSVAGAYTGELFF. The DNA for the CDR3 is TGTGCCAGCAGCGTAGCGGGAGCCTACACCGGGGAGCTGTTTTTT. The V call is TRBV9, the J call TRBJ2-2; TRBD2 might be the D (6 bases). V lost 0 bases and J 3 bases, leaving 9 bases between the germline ends. Germline V gene data show CDR1 as SGDLS and CDR2 as YYNGEE. The CDR3 has 15 amino acids.

The DNA of the CDR3 is TGTGCCAGCAGCTATACAGGGGTATGGACTGAAGCTTTCTTT. The encoded protein is CASSYTGVWTEAFF. The chain links TRBV7-2 to TRBJ1-1; 7 nucleotides match TRBD1. The CDR3 sequence is 14 residues long. With 4 bases clipped from V and 5 bases from J, the junction kept 7 bases outside the gene matches. In germline, CDR1 is SGHTA, CDR2 FQGNSA.

V is TRBV29-1 and J is TRBJ2-7, with 10 bases matching TRBD2. The junction had 4 bases not matched to a gene; V was cut back by 2 bases and J by 6 bases. The CDR3 length is 13 residues. Germline loops: CDR1 SQVTM, CDR2 ANQGSEA. The CDR3 nucleotides read TGCAGCGTTGAAATAGCGGGAGGATTCGAGCAGTACTTC. It is translated as CSVEIAGGFEQYF.